One sample yielded the 31 T cell receptor beta chains listed below, sequenced in a study of HIV-infected patients and healthy controls. All unsorted peripheral T cells were captured because whole blood was used without fractionation. cDNA was made from around 0.45 ug RNA using alpha and beta constant primers. Using multiplexing indices, alpha and beta chain libraries were generated apart by chain-specific third strand synthesis. A single record per CDR3 protein comes from TCRdb applying MiXCR to the 5' RACE reads. The profile shows over 15,000 distinct CDR3 sequences, approximately 7% of them singletons. Sequenced material: blood. The source is an adult in good health.

This clonotype occurred many times. V and J are TRBV7-9 and TRBJ2-7, with 7 bases aligning to TRBD2. The V gene end was trimmed by 1 base and the J gene end by 2 bases; junction bases not matched to a gene: 8. The CDR3 is 16 residues long. Germline V gene sequence: CDR1 SEHNR, CDR2 FQNEAQ (reference sequence). The CDR3 protein is CASSLGGTITAYEQYF. The CDR3 region has the DNA TGTGCCAGCAGCTTAGGGGGGACTATCACGGCCTACGAGCAGTACTTC.

The sample holds many counts of this clonotype. The V and J genes are TRBV6-1 and TRBJ2-1; 9 nucleotides align to TRBD2. Germline CDR1 MNHNS, CDR2 SASEGT. The CDR3 runs 14 residues. V lost 8 bases, J lost 6 bases, and 8 bases stayed unmatched. In nucleotides, the CDR3 is TGTGCCAGCGCCCCGGGACTAGCTCCCAATGAGCAGTTCTTC. This sequence encodes CASAPGLAPNEQFF.

This clonotype was counted many times. The chain is built from TRBV24-1 and TRBJ1-2; D uncertain. The ends were cut back, 4 bases at V and 0 bases at J, with 5 bases in the middle. The CDR3 loop spans 13 amino acids. From germline, CDR1 is KGHDR and CDR2 SFDVKD. CDR3 protein: CATSDTANYGYTF. CDR3 coding DNA: TGTGCCACCAGTGACACCGCTAACTATGGCTACACCTTC.

This clonotype is deemed medium-sized. The chain employs TRBV19 and TRBJ2-2; 10 bases fit TRBD1. Germline CDR1 and CDR2: LNHDA and SQIVND (reference sequence). The CDR3 is 15 amino acids. V dropped 6 bases and J dropped 7; count of bases not matched to a gene: 8. DNA of the CDR3: TGTGCCAGTAGCCCTGGACAGGGGGGGGTCGGGGAGCTGTTTTTT. The encoded protein is CASSPGQGGVGELFF.

This clonotype appeared many times. The V call is TRBV27, the J call TRBJ2-1; no reliable D call. Germline values: CDR1 MNHEY, CDR2 SMNVEV (reference sequence). Deletions cut 6 bases from V and 9 bases from J, with 9 bases between. The CDR3 length is 11 residues. The CDR3 here is CASRKLGEQFF. The CDR3 DNA is TGTGCCAGCAGGAAACTGGGTGAGCAGTTCTTC.

V usage is TRBV28 and J usage is TRBJ1-2; no clear D gene. With 1 base removed from V and 2 bases from J, the gap between germline ends came to 8 bases. Germline V lookup: CDR1 MDHEN, CDR2 SYDVKM. The CDR3 is 14 residues long. CDR3 nucleotides: TGTGCCAGCAGTTTATATGGCGGCAACTATGGCTACACCTTC. This translates into CASSLYGGNYGYTF.

This clonotype has a count of ten or more. The chain couples TRBV7-2 to TRBJ2-7, with D unresolved. Trimming took 8 bases from V and 0 from J, leaving 11 bases between them. The CDR3 spans 13 residues. In germline, CDR1 is SGHTA, CDR2 FQGNSA. CDR3 DNA sequence: TGTGCCAGCTGCCGGGCCCTCTCCTACGAGCAGTACTTC. Its protein product is CASCRALSYEQYF.

By its share, this clonotype is medium-sized. The J gene is TRBJ2-5, the V gene TRBV7-9; 11 bases agree with TRBD2. V lost 6 bases and J lost 0; bases outside the gene matches: 3. The germline gives CDR1 SEHNR, CDR2 FQNEAQ (reference sequence). The CDR3 length is 15 residues. The CDR3 sequence is CASRPSGGNQETQYF. The CDR3 DNA is TGTGCCAGCAGACCTAGCGGGGGGAACCAAGAGACCCAGTACTTC.

This clonotype was detected many times. The chain joins TRBV29-1 to TRBJ1-1; D gene uncertain. The CDR3 length is 13 residues. The germline gives CDR1 SQVTM, CDR2 ANQGSEA. The V end lost 5 bases, the J end lost 2 bases, and 12 bases lay between the germline ends. The DNA for the CDR3 is TGCAGCGTTAAGGAAAGGGCAAACACTGAAGCTTTCTTT. This encodes CSVKERANTEAFF.

This clonotype has ten or more counts. V is TRBV6-1 and J is TRBJ2-4; D is unclear. Trimming removed 2 bases from V and 9 bases from J, with 8 bases in between. This CDR3 is built from 12 residues. Germline V lookup: CDR1 MNHNS, CDR2 SASEGT. The CDR3 region has the DNA TGTGCCAGCAGTGAAAGAGTTGGCATTCAGTACTTC. Protein product: CASSERVGIQYF.

The chain uses TRBV29-1 and TRBJ2-7; tentative D call: TRBD1 (5 bases). The germline V gene has CDR1 SQVTM and CDR2 ANQGSEA. This CDR3 is built from 11 residues. V lost 7 bases, J lost 2 bases, and 9 bases lay in between. The CDR3 region has the DNA TGCAGCGGGCAGGGTGCCTACGAGCAGTACTTC. It codes for CSGQGAYEQYF.

The table lists this clonotype with many counts. This rearrangement joins TRBV6-2 or TRBV6-3 to TRBJ2-6; D unclear. The V and J ends lost 4 bases and 0 bases respectively, with 1 base between them. Germline V gene lookup returns CDR1 MNHEY and CDR2 SVGEGT. This CDR3 comprises 13 residues. The CDR3 protein is CASSFSGANVLTF. The DNA of the CDR3 is TGTGCCAGCAGTTTCTCTGGGGCCAACGTCCTGACTTTC.

At least ten counts were recorded for this clonotype. In nucleotides, the CDR3 is TGTGCCAGCCTAGGGGCGGGCGTAGAGCAGTTCTTC. This codes for CASLGAGVEQFF. The chain joins TRBV11-2 to TRBJ2-1; tentatively, D is TRBD1 or TRBD2 (5 bases each). Trimming pared 8 bases from V and 10 bases from J, leaving 15 bases between. Looked up from germline, CDR1 is SGHAT and CDR2 is FQNNGV. The CDR3 spans 12 residues.

The rearrangement links TRBV24-1 to TRBJ2-1; 8 nucleotides agree with TRBD1. The CDR3 runs 16 residues. Germline loops: CDR1 KGHDR, CDR2 SFDVKD. The trim removed 3 bases at V and 10 bases at J, leaving 13 bases unmatched. CDR3 DNA sequence: TGTGCCACCAGTGATGAAACCGGGACAGGCCTGCAAGAGCAGTTCTTC. Amino acid sequence: CATSDETGTGLQEQFF.

The table lists this clonotype with many counts. The chain recombines TRBV12-3 or TRBV12-4 with TRBJ2-3; D is possibly TRBD1 (5 bases). This CDR3 has 11 residues. Trimming took 7 bases from V and 10 from J, leaving 12 bases between them. Written as DNA, the CDR3 is TGTGCCAGCACCAATAGCAGGGCGCAGTATTTT. Protein sequence: CASTNSRAQYF.

As to this clonotype: This clone may be a read error of a much larger clone one base away. This chain connects TRBV6-6 to TRBJ1-1, with 10 bases fitting TRBD1. The CDR3 is 17 residues long. The V gene's germline CDR1 is MNHNY and CDR2 SVGAGI (reference sequence). With 5 bases clipped from V and 6 bases from J, the junction kept 15 bases outside the gene matches. The CDR3 nucleotides read TGTGCCAGCAGTCCTAACCAGGGACAGGGGCCATACGCTGAAGCTTTCTTT. Residues: CASSPNQGQGPYAEAFF.

The CDR3 region is CASSPPDRAKNIQYF. CDR3 DNA: TGTGCCAGCTCACCACCGGACAGGGCCAAAAACATTCAGTACTTC. This chain links TRBV18 with TRBJ2-4, with 7 bases identical to TRBD1. The CDR3 has 15 residues. The V gene end was trimmed by 0 bases and the J gene end by 1 base; junction bases not matched to a gene: 0. Germline assignment: CDR1 KGHSH and CDR2 LQKENI.

The V call is TRBV7-3, the J call TRBJ1-1, with a weak D call TRBD1 (6 bases). Germline loops: CDR1 SGHTA, CDR2 FQGTGA. CDR3 size: 13 residues. Trimming cost V 5 bases and J 9 bases, with 16 bases left between them. In DNA form, the CDR3 reads TGTGCCAGCAGCGCCCAAGGGGGTCAGAAAGCTTTCTTT. This gives the protein CASSAQGGQKAFF.

This clonotype was recorded a few times. The rearrangement uses TRBV20-1 and TRBJ1-5; a weak D match, TRBD1 (5 bases). CDR3 length equals 15 residues. V was shortened by 6 bases and J by 6 bases, with 21 bases between the two germline ends. Germline CDR1 and CDR2: DFQATT and SNEGSKA (reference sequence). The CDR3 region has the DNA TGCAGTGCCCATGATTCGGGACTGGCGGCTCAGCCCCAGCATTTT. Its translation is CSAHDSGLAAQPQHF.

This clonotype was seen at least ten times. V is TRBV7-2 and J is TRBJ2-6; no clear D gene. Germline loops: CDR1 SGHTA, CDR2 FQGNSA. The CDR3 has 16 residues. Trimming left V 5 bases short and J 1 base short, with 12 bases between. The CDR3 region is CASSPQALSGANVLTF. DNA of the CDR3: TGTGCCAGCAGCCCCCAGGCCCTTTCTGGGGCCAACGTCCTGACTTTC. Full variable domain (missing parts from reference TRBV7-2 and TRBJ2-6): GAGVSQSPSNKVTEKGKDVELRCDPISGHTALYWYRQSLGQGLEFLIYFQGNSAPDKSGLPSDRFSAERTGGSVSTLTIQRTQQEDSAVYLCASSPQALSGANVLTFGAGSRLTVL.

This chain uses TRBV7-9 with TRBJ1-1; 7 nucleotides line up with TRBD1. CDR1 is SEHNR and CDR2 is FQNEAQ in the germline V gene (reference sequence). Trimming took 5 bases from V and 8 from J; bases not matched to a gene: 11. The CDR3 totals 14 residues. CDR3 bases: TGTGCCAGCAGCCCTCCGACAGGGTCCGACGAAGCTTTCTTT. It yields the protein CASSPPTGSDEAFF.

This clonotype is medium-sized in the sample. This chain joins TRBV6-5 and TRBJ2-5; 8 nucleotides line up with TRBD1. After removal of 0 bases from V and 4 bases from J, the junction contained 7 bases not matched to a gene. CDR1 is MNHEY and CDR2 is SVGAGI in the germline V gene. The CDR3 spans 16 residues. The CDR3 nucleotides read TGTGCCAGCAGTTACTCGCCAGGGGGCTTGAGAGAGACCCAGTACTTC. This encodes CASSYSPGGLRETQYF.

This chain uses TRBV5-4 with TRBJ2-1; TRBD2 is a possible D gene (6 bases). Germline V gene lookup returns CDR1 SGHNT and CDR2 YYREEE (reference sequence). The CDR3 contains 15 residues. Trimming shortened V by 0 bases and J by 8 bases, and 15 bases separated the two germline ends. The CDR3 protein is CASSLESWERDEQFF. The CDR3 DNA follows: TGTGCCAGCAGCTTGGAAAGTTGGGAGCGGGATGAGCAGTTCTTC.

There are many counts of this clonotype. The chain has TRBV6-2 or TRBV6-3 and TRBJ1-1; TRBD1 is a possible D gene (6 bases). This CDR3 is built from 16 residues. Trimming cost V 6 bases and J 0 bases, with 17 bases left between them. CDR1 is MNHEY and CDR2 is SVGEGT in the germline V gene. CDR3 in amino acids: CASRPHPGAVNTEAFF. Here the CDR3 DNA reads TGTGCCAGCAGGCCCCACCCAGGGGCGGTGAACACTGAAGCTTTCTTT.

This rearrangement joins TRBV20-1 to TRBJ2-7; tentatively, D is TRBD2 (6 bases). The CDR3 extends over 13 amino acids. Germline values: CDR1 DFQATT, CDR2 SNEGSKA (reference sequence). Trimming removed 0 bases at V and 3 bases at J, with 9 bases between. CDR3 residues: CSARDRGDYEQYF. CDR3 DNA: TGCAGTGCTAGAGATCGCGGGGACTACGAGCAGTACTTC.

The sample holds many counts of this clonotype. This chain connects TRBV27 to TRBJ2-1; D uncertain. CDR1 and CDR2 (germline): MNHEY, SMNVEV (reference sequence). Trimming stripped 3 bases from V and 0 bases from J, with 15 bases between. The CDR3 spans 17 residues. The CDR3 here is CASSFRRALGSYNEQFF. The CDR3 DNA sequence: TGTGCCAGCAGTTTCCGGCGTGCGTTGGGCTCCTACAATGAGCAGTTCTTC.

By share of the sample, this clonotype is medium-sized. The chain is built from TRBV9 and TRBJ2-3; 7 nucleotides align to TRBD2. The CDR3 is made up of 17 amino acids. Per germline, CDR1 SGDLS and CDR2 YYNGEE. Trimming at V came to 3 bases and at J to 2 bases, leaving 12 bases not matched to a gene. The CDR3 DNA sequence: TGTGCCAGCAGCGCTAAAGAAGGAGGGAGGGCCACAGATACGCAGTATTTT. This sequence encodes CASSAKEGGRATDTQYF.

In its sample, this clonotype was seen many times. As DNA, the CDR3 is TGTGCCAGCAGCCAAGGGGGAGATACCGACGAGCAGTACTTC. Its protein product is CASSQGGDTDEQYF. The chain joins TRBV3-1 to TRBJ2-7; possible D gene TRBD2, 5 bases. Between the trimmed V and J ends, which lost 1 base and 5 bases, there was a span of 12 bases. The germline CDR1 and CDR2 sequences are LGHDT and YNNKEL (reference sequence). This CDR3 is 14 amino acids long.

This clonotype was observed at least ten times. The CDR3 region has the DNA TGTGCCAGCAGTCCCGGCCCAGCTCGGAGTGGCTACACCTTC. It is translated as CASSPGPARSGYTF. This chain joins TRBV12-3 or TRBV12-4 and TRBJ1-2; D remains unclear. V shed 5 bases and J shed 7 bases, with 17 bases lying between them. The CDR3 sequence is 14 residues long.

CDR3 nucleotide sequence: TGCGCCAGCAGCTTGTTCTCCCAAGAGACCCAGTACTTC. Translating it yields CASSLFSQETQYF. The chain combines TRBV5-1 with TRBJ2-5, with unresolved D. Germline CDR1 and CDR2: SGHRS and YFSETQ. V dropped 1 base and J dropped 1 base, with 5 bases sitting between them. The CDR3 loop spans 13 amino acids. Full variable domain (outside the CDR3, taken from reference TRBV5-1 and TRBJ2-5): KAGVTQTPRYLIKTRGQQVTLSCSPISGHRSVSWYQQTPGQGLQFLFEYFSETQRNKGNFPGRFSGRQFSNSRSEMNVSTLELGDSALYLCASSLFSQETQYFGPGTRLLVL.

At least ten counts were recorded for this clonotype. J is TRBJ2-1 and V is TRBV27, with D unresolved. This CDR3 comprises 12 residues. Trimming removed 6 bases from V and 9 bases from J, with 12 bases in between. The V gene's germline CDR1 is MNHEY and CDR2 SMNVEV (reference sequence). CDR3 sequence: CASRPPGGEQFF. The CDR3 DNA is TGTGCCAGCAGGCCACCGGGTGGTGAGCAGTTCTTC.